These T cell receptor beta chains were read from a single sample in a study of blood T cell repertoires in COVID-19. The table came from immunoSEQ multiplex PCR; TCRdb's copy has only in-frame clones and leaves some out. In the table there are under 150,000 clones, about 90% of which are singletons. Sequencing was carried out using peripheral blood. All receptors derive from a woman aged 45-60 years who had recovered from COVID-19. Each CDR3 is given with its conserved first and last residue. Some rows have no size entry. The others give once, few or many, or a class for an expanded clone.

v_gene	j_gene	abundance	CDR3aa
TRBV5-8	TRBJ2-1	-	CASSLVYGGNNYDEQFF
TRBV6-2/TRBV6-3	TRBJ1-5	-	CASSDAQGRLLSQHF
TRBV7-2	TRBJ1-1	-	CASSWDREGEAFF
TRBV19	TRBJ2-4	-	CASSIGGGGGDWIQYF
TRBV6-5	TRBJ1-3	-	CASRTGGRQGGTIYF
TRBV7-9	TRBJ2-3	-	CASSSLRASGPTDTQYF
TRBV6-5	TRBJ2-5	-	CASTVPGQETQYF
TRBV18	TRBJ2-6	-	CASSPNLGPGANVLTF
TRBV6-2/TRBV6-3	TRBJ2-2	-	CASSDGLAGASGELFF
TRBV5-1	TRBJ1-5	-	CASSSGGNGNQPQHF
TRBV3-1/TRBV3-2	TRBJ1-4	once	CASSQLTWTGPGTNEKLFF
TRBV4-1	TRBJ1-3	-	CASSRPAGAGNTIYF
TRBV7-8	TRBJ1-3	-	CASSPRGSGTIYF
TRBV12-5	TRBJ2-1	-	CASGLAGLAGDRNEQFF
TRBV7-3	TRBJ1-5	once	CASSLNPYALPSAGSNQPQHF
TRBV11-2	TRBJ1-2	-	CASSLAAAPGGYTF
TRBV27	TRBJ2-1	-	CASSLWTGGDDEQFF
TRBV25-1	TRBJ2-1	-	CATRGLAYNEQFF
TRBV4-2	TRBJ1-6	-	CASSQDIGEGDSPLHF
TRBV4-1	TRBJ2-7	-	CASSQDSLVVYEQYF
TRBV27	TRBJ2-5	-	CASSLWPDPGGVKTQYF
TRBV4-1	TRBJ2-1	few	CASSQEITSGRAYNEQFF
TRBV5-1	TRBJ2-1	-	CASRASGGTYNEQFF
TRBV5-5	TRBJ1-2	-	CASSQGGDYGYTF
TRBV10-3	TRBJ2-3	-	CAIRGTGGEDTQYF
TRBV18	TRBJ2-3	-	CASSPPALAGVKDTQYF
TRBV20-1	TRBJ2-2	once	CSASLTGTGELFF
TRBV5-1	TRBJ1-4	-	CASSLTGPEKLFF
TRBV11-3	TRBJ2-7	-	CASSPRGVDYEQYF
TRBV7-2	TRBJ2-1	-	CASSRTGGALDEQFF